Presented here are 21 T cell receptor beta chains from one specimen sequenced in a study of T cell repertoires in aging, cancer and after chemotherapy. TCR beta rearrangements were amplified from peripheral blood genomic DNA. TRB rearrangements spanning V, D and J were amplified using mixed TRB-A/B primers. One entry per CDR3 protein, called by TCRdb with MiXCR from the multiplex PCR reads. The data contain 2,000 to 3,000 distinct CDR3 sequences, about 35% of them singletons. The sequenced sample consisted of blood. The receptors were gathered from a human donor with a solid tumor.

This clonotype was seen more than once but under ten times. The V call is TRBV19, the J call TRBJ2-2; tentatively, D is TRBD2 (6 bases). Germline V CDR1 and CDR2: LNHDA, SQIVND (reference sequence). The CDR3 is 13 amino acids. V was cut by 10 bases and J by 4 bases, with 13 bases left in between. CDR3 in amino acids: CATDRGTTGELFF. The CDR3 nucleotides are TGTGCCACCGATCGGGGGACCACCGGGGAGCTGTTTTTT.

J is TRBJ1-2 and V is TRBV11-2; maybe TRBD1 (5 bases). The V end was cut by 2 bases, the J end by 2 bases, with 12 bases between. CDR3 size: 15 residues. Germline values: CDR1 SGHAT, CDR2 FQNNGV. In nucleotides, the CDR3 is TGTGCCAGCAGCTTATCCCGGGACGGCAACTATGGCTACACCTTC. Protein sequence: CASSLSRDGNYGYTF.

This clonotype ranks as medium-sized (0.01 to 0.1%). The rearrangement joins TRBV6-5 to TRBJ1-1; possibly TRBD1 for D (6 bases). The germline V gene encodes CDR1 MNHEY and CDR2 SVGAGI. The CDR3 is 14 amino acids. V was shortened by 5 bases and J by 1 base, with 11 bases between the two germline ends. This CDR3 reads CASSGGGANTEAFF. The CDR3, as DNA: TGTGCCAGCAGTGGAGGGGGGGCGAACACTGAAGCTTTCTTT.

As to this clonotype: With a much larger clone just one base away, this may be a read error. The chain recombines TRBV27 with TRBJ2-6, with D possibly TRBD1 on 6 matching bases. This CDR3 spans 16 amino acids. Per the germline V gene, CDR1 is MNHEY and CDR2 is SMNVEV (reference sequence). Trimming removed 5 bases at V and 5 bases at J, with 16 bases between. The CDR3 coding sequence is TGTGCCAGCAGTCCTCTCCAGGGGTCTTGGGCCAACGTCCTGACTTTC. It yields the protein CASSPLQGSWANVLTF. The whole variable domain, remainder taken from reference TRBV27 and TRBJ2-6, is EAQVTQNPRYLITVTGKKLTVTCSQNMNHEYMSWYRQDPGLGLRQIYYSMNVEVTDKGDVPEGYKVSRKEKRNFPLILESPSPNQTSLYFCASSPLQGSWANVLTFGAGSRLTVL.

This clonotype was seen a handful of times. The chain links TRBV19 to TRBJ2-2; D not resolved. This CDR3 is built from 14 residues. The germline V and J ends were trimmed by 3 bases and 0 bases, with 5 bases remaining between them. Germline-derived CDR1 and CDR2 are LNHDA and SQIVND (reference sequence). DNA for the CDR3: TGTGCCAGTAGTATCAGTACGAACACCGGGGAGCTGTTTTTT. This encodes CASSISTNTGELFF.

The chain employs TRBV20-1 and TRBJ2-1; possibly TRBD2 for D (5 bases). This CDR3 region has 12 residues. The germline gives CDR1 DFQATT, CDR2 SNEGSKA (reference sequence). The V gene lost 0 bases and the J gene lost 9 bases, with 9 bases spanning the gap. The CDR3 bases are TGCAGTGCTAGAGAGAGGGAGCGTGAGCAGTTCTTC. Residues: CSAREREREQFF.

The gene calls are TRBV19 and TRBJ1-4; D call uncertain. CDR1 and CDR2 from the germline V gene are LNHDA and SQIVND (reference sequence). CDR3 size: 12 residues. Trimming took off 6 bases at V and 13 bases at J, with 15 bases between the two ends. In DNA form, the CDR3 reads TGTGCCAGTAGCGACCTAACCTGGGGACTGTTTTTT. It codes for CASSDLTWGLFF. Using reference TRBV19 and TRBJ1-4 for the parts outside the CDR3, the full variable domain is DGGITQSPKYLFRKEGQNVTLSCEQNLNHDAMYWYRQDPGQGLRLIYYSQIVNDFQKGDIAEGYSVSREKKESFPLTVTSAQKNPTAFYLCASSDLTWGLFFGSGTQLSVL.

The V call is TRBV5-4, the J call TRBJ2-7, with 8 nucleotides matching TRBD2. Germline CDR1 is SGHNT and CDR2 is YYREEE (reference sequence). V dropped 4 bases and J dropped 2; count of bases not matched to a gene: 8. This CDR3 has 15 residues. CDR3 DNA sequence: TGTGCCAGCAGCGCCAGTAGCGGGACCGCCTACGAGCAGTACTTC. It specifies CASSASSGTAYEQYF. The variable domain in full, with the rest retrieved from reference TRBV5-4 and TRBJ2-7, is ETGVTQSPTHLIKTRGQQVTLRCSSQSGHNTVSWYQQALGQGPQFIFQYYREEENGRGNFPPRFSGLQFPNYSSELNVNALELDDSALYLCASSASSGTAYEQYFGPGTRLTVT.

There are a few counts of this clonotype. This chain uses TRBV5-6 with TRBJ1-1, with a possible D match to TRBD1 (5 bases). Trimming took 4 bases from V and 5 from J, leaving 12 bases between them. Germline CDR1 SGHDT, CDR2 YYEEEE. The CDR3 loop spans 13 amino acids. The CDR3 DNA sequence: TGTGCCAGCAGCCAGAAGAGGGGAACTGAAGCTTTCTTT. This translates into CASSQKRGTEAFF.

This chain connects TRBV7-9 to TRBJ2-7; the D gene is possibly TRBD2 (5 bases). The CDR3 spans 14 residues. Germline CDR1 SEHNR, CDR2 FQNEAQ (reference sequence). Trimming pared 5 bases from V and 3 bases from J, leaving 14 bases between. The CDR3 is CASSPHSEGYEQYF. The DNA of the CDR3 is TGTGCCAGCAGCCCCCATAGTGAGGGCTACGAGCAGTACTTC.

On this clonotype: It may be a read error: a sequence one base away is much more abundant. The J gene is TRBJ2-3, the V gene TRBV30; possible D gene TRBD2, 6 bases. The germline V and J ends were trimmed by 0 bases and 14 bases, with 15 bases remaining between them. The CDR3 spans 12 residues. Germline lookup yields CDR1 GTSNPN and CDR2 SVGIG (reference sequence). CDR3 nucleotides: TGTGCCTGGAGTGTACGGAGGGGAGGTGTGTATTTT. It translates to CAWSVRRGGVYF.

The chain recombines TRBV6-6 with TRBJ2-3; no reliable D call. There are 14 residues in the CDR3. The V gene's germline CDR1 is MNHNY and CDR2 SVGAGI (reference sequence). The V and J ends lost 7 bases and 2 bases respectively, with 13 bases between them. The CDR3: CASIDPSYTDTQYF. CDR3 sequence (DNA): TGTGCCAGCATCGACCCGTCGTACACAGATACGCAGTATTTT.

This clonotype was counted only a few times. The chain recombines TRBV6-4 with TRBJ2-2; D is uncertain. V gave up 2 bases and J gave up 3 bases, with 7 bases separating them. This CDR3 comprises 14 residues. Germline V gives CDR1 MRHNA, CDR2 SNTAGT. Here the CDR3 DNA reads TGTGCCAGCAGTGACGGGGTCGACACCGGGGAGCTGTTTTTT. Translating it yields CASSDGVDTGELFF.

This clonotype was seen a handful of times. The gene calls are TRBV7-2 and TRBJ1-5; D ambiguous. Trimming took off 4 bases at V and 0 bases at J, with 10 bases between the two ends. The germline V gene encodes CDR1 SGHTA and CDR2 FQGNSA. This CDR3 region has 15 residues. The CDR3 DNA reads TGTGCCAGCAGCTCGCAGGTTAATAGCAATCAGCCCCAGCATTTT. The encoded protein is CASSSQVNSNQPQHF.

This clonotype has a single count. This chain connects TRBV5-1 to TRBJ1-3; possibly TRBD1 for D (5 bases). This CDR3 has 16 amino acids. Germline CDR1 and CDR2: SGHRS and YFSETQ. Between the trimmed V and J ends, which lost 4 bases and 0 bases, there was a span of 14 bases. In DNA form, the CDR3 reads TGCGCCAGCAGCACGGGACGGGAAAGCTCTGGAAACACCATATATTTT. This codes for CASSTGRESSGNTIYF.

There are a few counts of this clonotype. The gene calls are TRBV7-2 and TRBJ1-5; D unclear. CDR1 is SGHTA, CDR2 FQGNSA, per germline. With 1 base removed from V and 8 bases from J, the gap between germline ends came to 9 bases. This CDR3 spans 13 amino acids. The chain's CDR3 is CASSLGVIEPQHF. In DNA form, the CDR3 reads TGTGCCAGCAGCTTAGGGGTTATTGAGCCCCAGCATTTT.

This chain links TRBV25-1 with TRBJ2-2; no clear D. Germline V lookup: CDR1 MGHDK, CDR2 SYGVNS. The CDR3 is made up of 11 amino acids. Trimming pared 8 bases from V and 4 bases from J, leaving 5 bases between. CDR3 loop: CASQVTGELFF. The CDR3 DNA follows: TGTGCCAGCCAGGTCACCGGGGAGCTGTTTTTT.

Sample share makes this clonotype medium-sized. V and J are TRBV7-2 and TRBJ2-5; D may correspond to TRBD1 or TRBD2 (6 bases each). The CDR3 is made up of 13 amino acids. CDR1 is SGHTA, CDR2 FQGNSA, per germline. V shed 8 bases and J shed 5 bases, with 15 bases lying between them. The CDR3 region is CASSGALSETQYF. The CDR3 nucleotides read TGTGCCAGCTCGGGGGCGCTGAGCGAGACCCAGTACTTC.

This chain joins TRBV12-3 or TRBV12-4 and TRBJ1-2, with 8 bases identical to TRBD1. The ends lost 6 bases at V and 0 bases at J; junction bases unmatched: 12. The CDR3 runs to 17 residues. CDR3 DNA sequence: TGTGCCAGCAGAGCCCGGACAGGGACGATTTCTAACTATGGCTACACCTTC. Its translation: CASRARTGTISNYGYTF.

J is TRBJ2-3 and V is TRBV10-1, with 9 bases that match TRBD1. The V and J ends lost 4 bases and 2 bases, in that order; junction bases with no gene match: 13. Germline V gives CDR1 WNHNN, CDR2 SYGVQD (reference sequence). The CDR3 is made up of 18 amino acids. CDR3 sequence reads: CASSGRRTGDQDTDTQYF. CDR3 nucleotide sequence: TGCGCCAGCAGTGGAAGGAGGACAGGGGATCAGGACACAGATACGCAGTATTTT.

This clonotype is medium-sized. The CDR3, as DNA: TGTGCCAGCAGCAGAGACAGGCGCTACGAGCAGTACTTC. It translates to CASSRDRRYEQYF. This sequence joins TRBV11-1 and TRBJ2-7; weak D call: TRBD1 (6 bases). CDR1 is SGHAT, CDR2 FQDESV, per germline (reference sequence). The CDR3 consists of 13 residues. Trimming took off 5 bases at V and 3 bases at J, with 11 bases between the two ends. The variable domain in full, completed from reference TRBV11-1 and TRBJ2-7, reads EAEVAQSPRYKITEKSQAVAFWCDPISGHATLYWYRQILGQGPELLVQFQDESVVDDSQLPKDRFSAERLKGVDSTLKIQPAELGDSAMYLCASSRDRRYEQYFGPGTRLTVT.